This note documents a single T cell receptor beta chain sequence. The authors ran a second PCR of roughly 6 to 11 cycles using a sample-barcoded 5' primer and a J-beta primer mix. TCRdb called the 5' RACE reads again in MiXCR, with one record for every CDR3 protein. The data contain more than 1,000,000 distinct CDR3 sequences, under 30% of them singletons. The data derive from a study of blood T cells in healthy people across ages. Germline loops: CDR1 DFQATT, CDR2 SNEGSKA (reference sequence). This CDR3 has 13 residues. This sample was also put to use in a study of T cells of mothers and their children.

This chain connects TRBV20-1 to TRBJ2-1; possible D gene TRBD2, 5 bases. Material for sequencing was blood. This receptor was obtained from a girl aged 2 to 10 in good health. The DNA of the CDR3 is TGCAGCTTCCGGGCTAGCCTTTACAATGAGCAGTTCTTC. Translating gives CSFRASLYNEQFF.